In this sample, the clone carrying this T cell receptor (beta chain) turned up once. A second PCR of about 7 to 12 cycles used a sample-barcoded 5' primer and a J-beta primer mix. TCRdb re-called the 5' RACE reads with MiXCR, one entry per CDR3 protein. The sample has around 1,100,000 distinct CDR3 sequences; roughly two fifths are singletons. Germline V gives CDR1 LGHNA, CDR2 YSLEER. V shed 0 bases and J shed 9 bases, with 20 bases lying between them. The CDR3 sequence is 16 residues long. This entry comes from a study of blood T cells in healthy people across ages. V usage is TRBV4-3 and J usage is TRBJ1-1, with D maybe TRBD1 (5 bases). The sequence was obtained from a man younger than 35 in good health. The sequenced sample was blood. The CDR3 DNA is TGCGCCAGCAGCCAAGAGGGGACTCCCACGTATTATCAAGCTTTCTTT. Translating it yields CASSQEGTPTYYQAFF.